A selection of T cell receptor beta chains follows, all from one sample in a study of shared clonotypes between healthy human individuals. Method: immunoSEQ multiplex PCR; TCRdb's copy keeps in-frame clones and lacks some. The top ten hold 0.4% to 0.45% of the sample, which has some 1.5 million clones, approximately 98% seen once. The sample was naive CD4+ T cells sorted from blood. Receptor source: a young man in good health. Each CDR3 is given with its conserved first and last residue. The D gene is left open where the match is weak. Clone size is not always given. Where it is, it says once, few, many or a class for expanded clones.

D gene,clone size,V gene,J gene,CDR3 length,CDR3 protein,CDR3 DNA
-,-,TRBV9,TRBJ2-7,14,CAKLSPNRRYEQYF,TGTGCCAAGTTGTCGCCAAACCGGCGCTACGAGCAGTACTTC
TRBD2,-,TRBV11-2,TRBJ2-2,18,CASPAPREWAGADGELFF,TGTGCCAGCCCAGCACCCCGAGAGTGGGCGGGAGCTGACGGGGAGCTGTTTTTT
-,-,TRBV10-1,TRBJ1-4,12,CASSEPNEKLFF,TGCGCCAGCAGTGAGCCGAATGAAAAACTGTTTTTT
-,-,TRBV9,TRBJ2-5,13,CASQAGQSETQYF,TGTGCCAGCCAAGCGGGACAGTCAGAGACCCAGTACTTC
-,-,TRBV12-5,TRBJ2-7,14,CASGSQARRGKQYF,TGTGCTAGTGGTTCCCAGGCCCGCCGGGGTAAGCAGTACTTC
TRBD1,-,TRBV7-9,TRBJ1-2,14,CASSGWTGGYGYTF,TGTGCCAGCAGCGGATGGACAGGGGGCTATGGCTACACCTTC
-,-,TRBV29-1,TRBJ2-3,16,CSISPPSTKDTDTQYF,TGCAGCATTTCCCCCCCCTCAACAAAGGACACAGATACGCAGTATTTT
-,-,TRBV10-3,TRBJ2-3,13,CAISAISTDTQYF,TGTGCCATCAGCGCCATTAGCACAGATACGCAGTATTTT
TRBD2,-,TRBV25-1,TRBJ2-5,14,CASSELAGRETQYF,TGTGCCAGCAGTGAACTAGCGGGGAGGGAGACCCAGTACTTC
-,-,TRBV15,TRBJ2-3,16,CATSRVLRGVSDTQYF,TGTGCCACCAGCAGAGTATTGAGAGGTGTTTCCGATACGCAGTATTTT
TRBD2,-,TRBV18,TRBJ2-7,14,CASSPTGEGYEQYF,TGTGCCAGCTCACCGACGGGGGAGGGCTACGAGCAGTACTTC
-,-,TRBV10-3,TRBJ1-1,13,CAISHTENTEAFF,TGTGCCATCAGCCATACAGAGAACACTGAAGCTTTCTTT
-,-,TRBV7-9,TRBJ1-1,13,CASSPLRNTEAFF,TGTGCCAGCAGCCCACTGAGGAACACTGAAGCTTTCTTT
TRBD2,-,TRBV29-1,TRBJ2-7,15,CSVGTSGSRTYEQYF,TGCAGCGTTGGGACTAGCGGGAGTCGGACCTACGAGCAGTACTTC
TRBD2,-,TRBV6-5,TRBJ2-3,15,CASSSKLAGTDTQYF,TGTGCCAGCAGTTCCAAACTAGCGGGGACAGATACGCAGTATTTT
-,-,TRBV6-1,TRBJ1-3,15,CASSDPAGGGNTIYF,TGTGCCAGCAGTGACCCTGCCGGTGGTGGAAACACCATATATTTT
TRBD2,-,TRBV29-1,TRBJ2-1,14,CSVEKREGNNEQFF,TGCAGCGTTGAAAAGCGGGAGGGAAACAATGAGCAGTTCTTC
-,-,TRBV7-2,TRBJ2-5,13,CASSLAFGETQYF,TGTGCCAGCAGCTTAGCGTTCGGGGAGACCCAGTACTTC
TRBD1,-,TRBV19,TRBJ1-1,17,CASSIRDRGSSDSEAFF,TGTGCCAGTAGTATTAGGGACAGGGGCTCGTCGGACTCTGAAGCTTTCTTT
TRBD1,-,TRBV7-8,TRBJ2-1,14,CASSRGQGRDEQFF,TGTGCCAGCAGCCGGGGACAGGGGAGGGATGAGCAGTTCTTC
TRBD1,-,TRBV19,TRBJ2-1,15,CASSTGAPVYNEQFF,TGTGCCAGTAGCACAGGGGCCCCTGTCTACAATGAGCAGTTCTTC
-,-,TRBV9,TRBJ2-1,15,CASSVGATHYNEQFF,TGTGCCAGCAGCGTCGGGGCTACCCATTACAATGAGCAGTTCTTC
-,once,TRBV6-6,TRBJ1-1,16,CASSPRPTAMNTEAFF,TGTGCCAGCTCCCCACGACCAACGGCGATGAACACTGAAGCTTTCTTT
TRBD1,-,TRBV19,TRBJ2-3,15,CASSFGTGGTDTQYF,TGTGCCAGTAGTTTCGGGACAGGGGGCACAGATACGCAGTATTTT
-,-,TRBV19,TRBJ2-5,13,CASNAEPRKTQYF,TGTGCCAGTAACGCAGAACCGCGAAAGACCCAGTACTTC
TRBD1,once,TRBV6-6,TRBJ2-3,14,CASSPGGRTDTQYF,TGTGCCAGCAGCCCAGGGGGTCGCACAGATACGCAGTATTTT
TRBD2,-,TRBV29-1,TRBJ2-1,14,CSVVETSGLNEQFF,TGCAGCGTTGTCGAGACTAGCGGACTCAATGAGCAGTTCTTC
TRBD1,-,TRBV19,TRBJ2-4,15,CASSPTGLAKNIQYF,TGTGCCAGTAGTCCGACAGGGCTAGCCAAAAACATTCAGTACTTC
TRBD2,-,TRBV10-3,TRBJ2-6,19,CAISPLGAGDSSGANVLTF,TGTGCCATCAGCCCCCTCGGGGCGGGAGATTCCTCTGGGGCCAACGTCCTGACTTTC
TRBD1,-,TRBV19,TRBJ2-7,14,CASSYLGTGDEQYF,TGTGCCAGTAGTTACTTAGGGACAGGGGACGAGCAGTACTTC
-,-,TRBV9,TRBJ1-3,14,CASSVERTGNTIYF,TGTGCCAGCAGCGTAGAGAGGACTGGAAACACCATATATTTT
TRBD2,-,TRBV10-3,TRBJ2-5,15,CAIRVTLAGFETQYF,TGTGCCATCAGGGTTACACTAGCGGGATTTGAGACCCAGTACTTC
-,-,TRBV11-3,TRBJ1-2,14,CASSLDWARGGYTF,TGTGCCAGCAGCTTAGATTGGGCCCGAGGAGGCTACACCTTC
-,-,TRBV15,TRBJ2-7,15,CATSRESAGTYEQYF,TGTGCCACCAGCAGAGAATCCGCTGGTACCTACGAGCAGTACTTC
TRBD2,-,TRBV18,TRBJ2-3,17,CASSPFRGRDVADTQYF,TGTGCCAGCTCACCCTTTCGCGGGAGGGATGTTGCAGATACGCAGTATTTT
-,-,TRBV4-2,TRBJ2-1,16,CASSQDVRLARDEQFF,TGTGCCAGCAGCCAAGACGTGAGGCTAGCCCGGGATGAGCAGTTCTTC
-,-,TRBV7-9,TRBJ1-2,14,CASSFGTRNGGYTF,TGTGCCAGCAGCTTCGGGACACGGAATGGTGGCTACACCTTC
-,-,TRBV27,TRBJ2-1,14,CASSLNPSYNEQFF,TGTGCCAGCAGTTTAAACCCCTCCTACAATGAGCAGTTCTTC
TRBD1,-,TRBV6-5,TRBJ2-7,14,CASSWMTGGYEQYF,TGTGCCAGCAGTTGGATGACAGGGGGCTACGAGCAGTACTTC
-,-,TRBV5-8,TRBJ1-1,11,CASRSDSKAFF,TGTGCCAGCAGGTCTGACAGTAAAGCTTTCTTT
TRBD2,-,TRBV11-2,TRBJ2-6,19,CASRSTYSGRASGANVLTF,TGTGCCAGCAGGAGCACTTACAGCGGGAGGGCCTCTGGGGCCAACGTCCTGACTTTC
TRBD1,-,TRBV10-3,TRBJ2-5,13,CATGTVNQETQYF,TGTGCCACCGGGACAGTCAATCAAGAGACCCAGTACTTC
-,-,TRBV5-1,TRBJ1-1,13,CASSVRVDTEAFF,TGCGCCAGCAGCGTGAGGGTAGACACTGAAGCTTTCTTT
-,-,TRBV5-6,TRBJ2-7,13,CASSSLPVIEQYF,TGTGCCAGCAGCTCCCTCCCCGTGATCGAGCAGTACTTC
-,-,TRBV4-1,TRBJ2-3,15,CASSRPGPRRDTQYF,TGCGCCAGCAGCCGACCGGGGCCGCGGCGGGATACGCAGTATTTT